The rows below give T cell receptor beta chains drawn from one sample of a study of T cells after posttransplantation cyclophosphamide. Profiling relied on immunoSEQ multiplex PCR, and the TCRdb table lists in-frame clones only, not all of them. Of some 6,200 clones listed, around nine tenths are singletons. The sequenced sample was CD8+ T cells sorted from blood, obtained after allogeneic stem cell transplant with posttransplant cyclophosphamide. The receptors were gathered from a male patient aged 55 to 69 who received an allogeneic stem cell transplant from a related donor and was CMV-positive. Part of the T cells may come from the graft donor. The CDR3 runs from the conserved cysteine through the conserved F or W. The D gene is left open where the match is weak. Clone sizes are given selectively: once, few, many, or a class where the clone is expanded.

>TRBV6-5|-|TRBD2|TRBJ2-7
TGTGCCAGCAGACCGGGACTAGCGTACGAGCAGTACTTC
CASRPGLAYEQYF
>TRBV19|-|TRBD2|TRBJ2-2
TGTGCCAGTAGTGCGGGACTAGCGGGGGCCTTACATAACACCGGGGAGCTGTTTTTT
CASSAGLAGALHNTGELFF
>TRBV13|once|TRBD1|TRBJ1-4
TGTGCCAGCAGCTTAGGGGACAGGTCAAATGAAAAACTGTTTTTT
CASSLGDRSNEKLFF
>TRBV6-6|-|-|TRBJ1-2
TGTGCCAGCAGTTTCACAGGGTTGGACTATGGCTACACCTTC
CASSFTGLDYGYTF
>TRBV11-3|-|TRBD2|TRBJ2-1
TGTGCCAGCAGCCAACCGGGAGGCCCGAACTACAATGAGCAGTTCTTC
CASSQPGGPNYNEQFF
>TRBV28|-|TRBD1|TRBJ2-2
TGTGCCACAATCCGGGACAGGGGGCTTCCAGGGGAGCTGTTTTTT
CATIRDRGLPGELFF
>TRBV9|-|-|TRBJ2-5
TGTGCCAGCAGCGAGGAGGGTCGGGCCGAAGAGACCCAGTACTTC
CASSEEGRAEETQYF
>TRBV30|-|TRBD1|TRBJ2-7
TGTGCCTGGAGCCCGGACAGGGAGAAGGACGAGCAGTACTTC
CAWSPDREKDEQYF
>TRBV19|-|TRBD1|TRBJ1-2
TGTGCCAGTGGACAGGGGGCAGATGGCTACACCTTC
CASGQGADGYTF
>TRBV7-8|-|TRBD1|TRBJ1-2
TGTGCCAGCAGCTTAGGACAGGGGGCGGCCTATGGCTACACCTTC
CASSLGQGAAYGYTF
>TRBV9|-|TRBD1|TRBJ2-5
TGTGCCAGCAGCCCCGAGGGACAGGTCCAAGAGACCCAGTACTTC
CASSPEGQVQETQYF
>TRBV10-3|-|TRBD1|TRBJ2-2
TGTGCCATCAGTGATGGACAGGGGCGCAACACCGGGGAGCTGTTTTTT
CAISDGQGRNTGELFF
>TRBV10-3|-|-|TRBJ2-2
TGTGCCATCAGTGATGGGGAGTCGGACACCGGGGAGCTGTTTTTT
CAISDGESDTGELFF
>TRBV28|-|-|TRBJ1-3
TGTGCCAGCAGTTCAGTTTTCTCTGGAAACACCATATATTTT
CASSSVFSGNTIYF
>TRBV27|-|TRBD2|TRBJ2-7
TGTGCCAGCAGTTTGACTAGCGGACTGTCCTACGAGCAGTACTTC
CASSLTSGLSYEQYF
>TRBV7-6|-|-|TRBJ2-7
TGTGCCAGCAGCTTGGGCAGGGCCTACGAGCAGTACTTC
CASSLGRAYEQYF
>TRBV19|-|-|TRBJ2-5
TGTGCCAGTAGTATCGGTGGAGCGGTCCAAGAGACCCAGTACTTC
CASSIGGAVQETQYF
>TRBV5-4|-|TRBD1|TRBJ2-7
TGTGCCAGCAGCGAAGGGACAGGGGGATACGAGCAGTACTTC
CASSEGTGGYEQYF
>TRBV4-1|-|-|TRBJ2-3
TGCGCCAGCAGCCCGGTGATCCCCAAAAGGGGCGATACGCAGTATTTT
CASSPVIPKRGDTQYF
>TRBV5-6|-|TRBD1|TRBJ1-2
TGTGCCAGCAGCTTGTCTCCCGGGACAGGGTATGGCTACACCTTC
CASSLSPGTGYGYTF
>TRBV27|-|TRBD1|TRBJ2-7
TGTGCCAGCACCGGGACAGGAAAATCCTACGAGCAGTACTTC
CASTGTGKSYEQYF
>TRBV9|-|TRBD1|TRBJ1-1
TGTGCCAGCAGCTGGGGACAGGACTCGATGAACACTGAAGCTTTCTTT
CASSWGQDSMNTEAFF
>TRBV4-2|-|-|TRBJ1-3
TGTGCCAGCAGCCAGACGCCCGACTTCGCTGGAAACACCATATATTTT
CASSQTPDFAGNTIYF
>TRBV29-1|-|-|TRBJ2-7
TGCAGCGTTGAAGCTTGGGCGGACACTAGCTCCTACGAGCAGTACTTC
CSVEAWADTSSYEQYF
>TRBV6-5|-|TRBD2|TRBJ2-7
TGTGCCAGCAGGACCGGGACTAGATCCGAGCAGTACTTC
CASRTGTRSEQYF
>TRBV5-5|-|TRBD2|TRBJ2-5
TGTGCCAGCAGCACTCTCGGGCTAGCGGGGGGACGGCAAGAGACCCAGTACTTC
CASSTLGLAGGRQETQYF
>TRBV27|-|TRBD1|TRBJ2-7
TGTGCCAGCAGTTTCGGGACAGGGAGCTACGAGCAGTACTTC
CASSFGTGSYEQYF
>TRBV5-8|-|TRBD2|TRBJ2-1
TGTGCCAGCAGCTTGTTGGGGGGGGACTACAATGAGCAGTTCTTC
CASSLLGGDYNEQFF
>TRBV27|-|TRBD1|TRBJ1-2
TGTGCCAGCAGTTCAGGGGGGCAAGGCTACACCTTC
CASSSGGQGYTF
>TRBV7-2|-|-|TRBJ2-4
TGTGCCAGCAGCTTAGAATGGACCCTCGGGGACATTCAGTACTTC
CASSLEWTLGDIQYF
>TRBV27|once|-|TRBJ2-5
TGTGCCAGCAGCCAATTACTGGGGCGTGGGCAGACCCAGTACTTC
CASSQLLGRGQTQYF
>TRBV2|-|-|TRBJ2-7
TGTGCCAGCAATCCCAGGGAGGGGGAGTCCTCCTACGAGCAGTACTTC
CASNPREGESSYEQYF
>TRBV19|-|-|TRBJ1-1
TGTGCCAGTAGTATAGAGCCGGCAGATTCAGGTAACACTGAAGCTTTCTTT
CASSIEPADSGNTEAFF
>TRBV7-3|-|-|TRBJ2-5
TGTGCCAGCAGCTTAAGTCCGACTCCCCAAGAGACCCAGTACTTC
CASSLSPTPQETQYF
>TRBV6-4|-|TRBD2|TRBJ2-3
TGTGCCAGCAGTGCTAGCGGTGACGGGTCAGATACGCAGTATTTT
CASSASGDGSDTQYF
>TRBV5-1|-|-|TRBJ2-3
TGCGCCAGCAGCTTAGAACAGCGCACAGATACGCAGTATTTT
CASSLEQRTDTQYF
>TRBV4-3|-|-|TRBJ2-2
TGCGCCAGCAGCCAAGATGTCCCAGGGGTGACCGGGGAGCTGTTTTTT
CASSQDVPGVTGELFF
>TRBV4-3|-|TRBD1|TRBJ2-3
TGCGCCAGCAGCCAAGATACAGGACAGGGAGGAGATACGCAGTATTTT
CASSQDTGQGGDTQYF